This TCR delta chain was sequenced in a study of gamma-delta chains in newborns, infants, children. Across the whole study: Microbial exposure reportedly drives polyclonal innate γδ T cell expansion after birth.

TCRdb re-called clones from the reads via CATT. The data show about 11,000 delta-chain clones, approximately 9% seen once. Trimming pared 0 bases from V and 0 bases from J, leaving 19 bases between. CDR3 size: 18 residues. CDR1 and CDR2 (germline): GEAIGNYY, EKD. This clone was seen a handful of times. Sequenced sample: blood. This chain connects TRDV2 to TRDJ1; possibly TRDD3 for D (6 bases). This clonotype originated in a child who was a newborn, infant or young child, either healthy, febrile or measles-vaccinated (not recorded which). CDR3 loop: CACDTADTVALNTDKLIF. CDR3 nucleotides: TGTGCCTGTGACACCGCGGATACTGTAGCTCTAAACACCGATAAACTCATCTTT.